These 5 T cell receptor beta chains were all obtained from the same sample, sequenced in a study of T-cell reconstitution after alpha-beta-depleted transplantation in children (dated by TCRdb to about 2016). The treatment or condition label here, explained by the study, means: allogeneic hematopoietic cell transplantation with graft depleted of TCRalphabeta T cells and CD19 B cells. Libraries were made using PCR. The listed sequencing device is Illumina HiSeq 2500. To normalize quantification of the TCRbeta repertoire, the TCR libraries were built with molecular barcoding that relied on unique molecular identifiers. TCRdb redid the processing of the public reads, applying fastp at Q25 and MiXCR, and retained in-frame beta chains. Rows are combined by CDR3 protein, so each entry shows the most common genes and DNA. In this sample the table shows 580,000 or so distinct CDR3 sequences, 23% of which occur a single time. The ten largest clones take up 14% of the sample.

Sequenced material: PBMCs, mostly from graft donor cells, taken 360 days after TCRalphabeta/CD19-depleted stem cell transplant. These receptors were taken from a boy in the first two years of life who had a stem cell transplant for acute myeloid leukemia, so the T cells may come from the graft donor.

The J gene is TRBJ1-1, the V gene TRBV12-5, with D tentatively TRBD1 (5 bases). V gave up 2 bases and J gave up 7 bases, with 8 bases separating them. Germline loops: CDR1 LGHNT, CDR2 FRNRAP. This CDR3 contains 12 residues. The CDR3 loop is CASGLNGGEAFF. In nucleotides, the CDR3 is TGTGCTAGTGGTTTGAACGGGGGTGAAGCTTTCTTT.

This clonotype was picked up many times. The rearrangement joins TRBV21-1 to TRBJ2-7; TRBD1, the table's D call, was not compared with the DNA. TRBV21-1 is listed as a pseudogene. The CDR3 runs to 13 residues. As DNA, the CDR3 is TGTGCCAGCAGCACCCTGACAGGGATATGGCAGTACGTC. Residues: CASSTLTGIWQYV.

This chain joins TRBV12-3 or TRBV12-4 and TRBJ2-1; TRBD1 is a possible D gene (6 bases). The CDR3 is 14 amino acids. Trimming shortened V by 4 bases and J by 8 bases, and 15 bases separated the two germline ends. The DNA of the CDR3 is TGTGCCAGCAGTTATCAGGGGTTCATTGATGAGCAGTTCTTC. It encodes CASSYQGFIDEQFF.

The chain employs TRBV12-3 or TRBV12-4 and TRBJ1-5; D ambiguous. The CDR3 covers 13 residues. V lost 3 bases to trimming and J lost 8 bases, with 11 bases between them. CDR3 loop: CASSLDLVKPQHF. Written as DNA, the CDR3 is TGTGCCAGCAGTTTGGACCTGGTTAAGCCCCAGCATTTT.

Many counts were recorded for this clonotype. DNA for the CDR3: TGTGCTAGTGGTTTCCCCAGAGACTACACTGAAGCTTTCTTT. This gives the protein CASGFPRDYTEAFF. The chain joins TRBV12-5 to TRBJ1-1; no reliable D call. Deletions cut 3 bases from V and 3 bases from J, with 11 bases between. Germline CDR1 and CDR2: LGHNT and FRNRAP. The CDR3 sequence is 14 residues long.